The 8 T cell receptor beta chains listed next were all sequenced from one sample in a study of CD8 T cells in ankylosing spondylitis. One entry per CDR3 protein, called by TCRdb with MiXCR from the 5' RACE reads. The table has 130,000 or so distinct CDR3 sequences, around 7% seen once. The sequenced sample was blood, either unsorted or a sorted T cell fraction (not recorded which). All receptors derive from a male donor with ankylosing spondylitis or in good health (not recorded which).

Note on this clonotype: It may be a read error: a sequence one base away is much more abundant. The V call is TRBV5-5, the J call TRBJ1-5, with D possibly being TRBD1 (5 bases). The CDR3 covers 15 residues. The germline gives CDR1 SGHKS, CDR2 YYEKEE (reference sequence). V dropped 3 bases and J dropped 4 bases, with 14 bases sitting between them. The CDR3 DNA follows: TGTGCCAGCAGCTACGCATCAGGGATGAATCAGCCCCAGCATTTT. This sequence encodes CASSYASGMNQPQHF.

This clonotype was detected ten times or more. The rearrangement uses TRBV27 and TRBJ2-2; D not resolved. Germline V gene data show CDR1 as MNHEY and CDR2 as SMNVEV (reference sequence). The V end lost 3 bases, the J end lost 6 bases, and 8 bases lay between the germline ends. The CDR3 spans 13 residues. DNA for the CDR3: TGTGCCAGCAGTTTTACTGGCCCCGGGGAGCTGTTTTTT. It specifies CASSFTGPGELFF.

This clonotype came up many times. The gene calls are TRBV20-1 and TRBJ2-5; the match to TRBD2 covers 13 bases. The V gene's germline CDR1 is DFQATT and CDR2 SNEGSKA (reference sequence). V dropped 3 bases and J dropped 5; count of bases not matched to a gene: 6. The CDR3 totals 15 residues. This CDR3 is CSARGTSGMGETQYF. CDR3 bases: TGCAGTGCTAGGGGGACTAGCGGGATGGGTGAGACCCAGTACTTC.

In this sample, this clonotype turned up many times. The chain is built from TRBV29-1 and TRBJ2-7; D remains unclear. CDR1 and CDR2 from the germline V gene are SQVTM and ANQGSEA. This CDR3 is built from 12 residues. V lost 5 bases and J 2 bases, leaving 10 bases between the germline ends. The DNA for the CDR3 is TGCAGCGTTACTTCTGAAACCTACGAGCAGTACTTC. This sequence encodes CSVTSETYEQYF.

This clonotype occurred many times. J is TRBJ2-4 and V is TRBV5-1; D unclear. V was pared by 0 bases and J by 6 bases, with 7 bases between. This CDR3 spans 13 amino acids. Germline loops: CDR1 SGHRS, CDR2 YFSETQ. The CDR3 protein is CASSLDQLNIQYF. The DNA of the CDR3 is TGCGCCAGCAGCTTGGACCAGCTAAACATTCAGTACTTC. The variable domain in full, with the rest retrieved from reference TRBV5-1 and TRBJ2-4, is KAGVTQTPRYLIKTRGQQVTLSCSPISGHRSVSWYQQTPGQGLQFLFEYFSETQRNKGNFPGRFSGRQFSNSRSEMNVSTLELGDSALYLCASSLDQLNIQYFGAGTRLSVL.

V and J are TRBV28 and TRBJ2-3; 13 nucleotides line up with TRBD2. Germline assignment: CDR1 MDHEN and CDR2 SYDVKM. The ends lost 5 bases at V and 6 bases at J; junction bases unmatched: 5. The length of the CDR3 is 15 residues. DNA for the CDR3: TGTGCCAGCAGTACTAGCGGGAGGGCCTCGGATACGCAGTATTTT. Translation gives CASSTSGRASDTQYF.

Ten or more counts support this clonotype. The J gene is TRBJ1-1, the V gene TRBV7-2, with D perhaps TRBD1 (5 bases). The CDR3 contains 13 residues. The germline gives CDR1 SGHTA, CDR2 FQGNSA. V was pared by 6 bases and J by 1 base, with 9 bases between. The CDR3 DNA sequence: TGTGCCAGCAGAAACGACAGGAACACTGAAGCTTTCTTT. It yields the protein CASRNDRNTEAFF.

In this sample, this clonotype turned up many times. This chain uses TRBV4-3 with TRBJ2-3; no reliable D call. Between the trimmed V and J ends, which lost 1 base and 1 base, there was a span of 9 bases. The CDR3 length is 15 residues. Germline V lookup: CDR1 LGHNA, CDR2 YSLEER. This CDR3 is CASSQAESGTDTQYF. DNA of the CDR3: TGCGCCAGCAGCCAAGCGGAATCGGGCACAGATACGCAGTATTTT.